This passage covers 20 T cell receptor beta chains from one sample sequenced in a study of low-dose radiotherapy and immunotherapy resistance in tumors (dated by TCRdb to between 2021 and 2024). Interpreted using the paper, the time point label stands for: after trial treatment. The label giving this sample's treatment or condition can be read as: LDRT plus nivolumab, ipilimumab, low-dose cyclophosphamide and aspirin (RACIN trial). TCRdb lists the instrument as Illumina HiSeq 2500. Superscript III and a set of TRAV- and TRBV-specific primers were used to synthesize first-strand cDNA, so that both TCRalpha and TCRbeta chains were covered. A roughly 18-cycle PCR with Phusion amplified the TCRs, pairing a constant-region primer with the adapter that was attached to the V primers. Using fastp trimming at Q25 and MiXCR clonotype assembly, TCRdb reanalyzed the public sequencing data and kept in-frame beta chains. Identical CDR3 protein sequences are pooled into one entry, listed with their most common genes and DNA. The sample table holds around 80,000 distinct CDR3 sequences, of which around 17% were seen once. Over 1.2% of the sample comes from the top ten.

The specimen was PBMCs, collected after low-dose radiotherapy plus immunotherapy. All receptors come from a male donor with prostate cancer.

This clonotype has at least ten counts. The chain combines TRBV14 with TRBJ2-3; 9 nucleotides line up with TRBD1. The CDR3 extends over 16 amino acids. Germline assignment: CDR1 SGHDN and CDR2 FVKESK. V lost 4 bases to trimming and J lost 2 bases; unmatched junction nucleotides: 7. The CDR3 DNA is TGTGCCAGCAGCCTGCGACAGGGGGGAAACACAGATACGCAGTATTTT. It yields the protein CASSLRQGGNTDTQYF.

This clonotype has at least ten counts. The chain carries TRBV29-1 and TRBJ2-1; 9 bases align to TRBD2. J was trimmed by 1 base and V by 4 bases; bases with no gene match: 8. The CDR3 consists of 16 residues. CDR1 SQVTM and CDR2 ANQGSEA come from the germline V gene. The DNA for the CDR3 is TGCAGCGTTGTCGAGCGGGAGGACCTATCCTACAATGAGCAGTTCTTC. It specifies CSVVEREDLSYNEQFF.

J is TRBJ2-7 and V is TRBV6-5; 9 bases match TRBD2. Germline CDR1 reads MNHEY; CDR2 reads SVGAGI. The V gene end was trimmed by 1 base and the J gene end by 3 bases; junction bases not matched to a gene: 4. The CDR3 has 15 amino acids. The CDR3 DNA reads TGTGCCAGCAGTTACTTGGCGGGAGGGCACTACGAGCAGTACTTC. This gives the protein CASSYLAGGHYEQYF.

The rearrangement links TRBV10-3 to TRBJ2-5, with 7 nucleotides matching TRBD1. The CDR3 contains 13 residues. Trimming at V came to 6 bases and at J to 0 bases, leaving 1 base not matched to a gene. CDR1 is ENHRY and CDR2 is SYGVKD in the germline V gene. CDR3 amino acids: CAIRGTDQETQYF. The CDR3 DNA is TGTGCCATCAGGGGGACAGACCAAGAGACCCAGTACTTC.

This clonotype was seen many times. This chain joins TRBV12-3 or TRBV12-4 and TRBJ2-7; 14 bases align to TRBD2. This CDR3 has 14 residues. The J segment lost 6 bases and the V segment lost 8 bases, leaving 6 bases of the junction unmatched. The CDR3 DNA sequence: TGTGCCAGCCTTCAAGGACTAGCGGGAGGCGAGCAGTACTTC. Translation: CASLQGLAGGEQYF.

This clonotype has ten or more counts. This chain connects TRBV5-6 to TRBJ2-7; no reliable D call. The CDR3 loop spans 11 amino acids. V was pared by 7 bases and J by 7 bases, with 12 bases between. From germline, CDR1 is SGHDT and CDR2 YYEEEE. The CDR3 spells CASGWDGEQYF. CDR3 bases: TGTGCCAGCGGTTGGGATGGAGAGCAGTACTTC.

The gene calls are TRBV11-2 and TRBJ2-7, with D possibly TRBD1 on 6 matching bases. This CDR3 has 13 amino acids. Looked up from germline, CDR1 is SGHAT and CDR2 is FQNNGV. Trimming pared 5 bases from V and 6 bases from J, leaving 14 bases between. The CDR3: CASSRSRGGEQYF. The DNA for the CDR3 is TGTGCCAGCAGCCGAAGCCGAGGGGGCGAGCAGTACTTC.

This clonotype was detected many times. CDR3 DNA: TGCAGTGCTAGGGTCGTTGATGGCTACACCTTC. Protein product: CSARVVDGYTF. The rearrangement links TRBV20-1 to TRBJ1-2; D ambiguous. The CDR3 extends over 11 amino acids. V was trimmed by 3 bases and J by 6 bases, leaving 8 bases between them. Germline loops: CDR1 DFQATT, CDR2 SNEGSKA (reference sequence).

As to this clonotype: A read error likely explains this, since a far larger clone differs by one base. The chain recombines TRBV28 with TRBJ2-1, with D possibly called TRBD1 or TRBD2 (5 bases each). The CDR3 is 15 residues long. V lost 2 bases, J lost 10 bases, and 18 bases lay in between. Germline V CDR1 and CDR2: MDHEN, SYDVKM. CDR3 sequence: CASSLTWDATYEQFF. CDR3 DNA: TGTGCCAGCAGTTTAACCTGGGACGCCACCTACGAGCAGTTCTTC.

The gene calls are TRBV6-6 and TRBJ2-5; D tentatively reads TRBD1 or TRBD2 (5 bases each). CDR3 length: 16 amino acids. The V and J ends lost 6 bases and 0 bases respectively, with 17 bases between them. Germline V lookup: CDR1 MNHNY, CDR2 SVGAGI (reference sequence). CDR3: CASRIGASRYQETQYF. CDR3 nucleotide sequence: TGTGCCAGCAGGATAGGGGCTAGCAGATACCAAGAGACCCAGTACTTC.

Comments on this clonotype: This likely stems from a read error, as it lies one base from a far larger clone. This rearrangement joins TRBV3-1 to TRBJ2-1, with D possibly being TRBD2 (7 bases). V was pared by 6 bases and J by 10 bases, with 16 bases between. The CDR3 sequence is 13 residues long. Germline assignment: CDR1 LGHDT and CDR2 YNNKEL (reference sequence). CDR3 loop: CASSAGAPWEQFF. The CDR3, as DNA: TGTGCCAGCAGTGCGGGGGCCCCTTGGGAGCAGTTCTTC.

The V and J genes are TRBV6-1 and TRBJ2-7, with TRBD2 identical over 11 bases. Trimming cost V 3 bases and J 2 bases; bases outside gene matches: 3. This CDR3 has 15 amino acids. Germline values: CDR1 MNHNS, CDR2 SASEGT. The CDR3 here is CASSDGSGRAYEQYF. CDR3 in DNA: TGTGCCAGCAGTGACGGTAGCGGGAGGGCCTACGAGCAGTACTTC.

The rearrangement uses TRBV28 and TRBJ1-4; D ambiguous. The CDR3 consists of 16 residues. Trimming removed 1 base at V and 17 bases at J, with 26 bases between. Germline loops: CDR1 MDHEN, CDR2 SYDVKM. CDR3 amino acids: CASSLSPRGLFFFFFF. The CDR3 nucleotides are TGTGCCAGCAGTTTATCCCCGAGAGGACTGTTTTTTTTTTTTTTTTTT. Combining the CDR3 with reference TRBV28 and TRBJ1-4 gives the whole variable domain DVKVTQSSRYLVKRTGEKVFLECVQDMDHENMFWYRQDPGLGLRLIYFSYDVKMKEKGDIPEGYSVSREKKERFSLILESASTNQTSMYLCASSLSPRGLFFFFFFGSGTQLSVL.

This clonotype was seen repeatedly, ten times or more. This chain connects TRBV28 to TRBJ1-1; the D gene is possibly TRBD1 (5 bases). V was pared by 4 bases and J by 1 base, with 16 bases between. The CDR3 contains 16 residues. Germline lookup yields CDR1 MDHEN and CDR2 SYDVKM. This chain's CDR3 is CASSYLSAGRNTEAFF. The CDR3 DNA is TGTGCCAGCAGTTATCTCTCGGCAGGGCGGAACACTGAAGCTTTCTTT.

This clonotype was found many times. The rearrangement links TRBV28 to TRBJ1-5; D might be TRBD1 (6 bases). The germline CDR1 and CDR2 sequences are MDHEN and SYDVKM. The CDR3 has 15 amino acids. Trimming left V 5 bases short and J 1 base short, with 12 bases between. CDR3 sequence: CASSLPGGSNQPQHF. In DNA, the CDR3 is TGTGCCAGCAGTCTCCCGGGGGGCAGCAATCAGCCCCAGCATTTT.

This clonotype was recorded at least ten times. The chain joins TRBV5-1 to TRBJ2-2; no reliable D call. The germline gives CDR1 SGHRS, CDR2 YFSETQ. The CDR3 runs to 15 residues. V lost 0 bases and J 5 bases, leaving 11 bases between the germline ends. The CDR3 spells CASSLVAYQTGELFF. The DNA for the CDR3 is TGCGCCAGCAGCTTGGTGGCCTACCAGACCGGGGAGCTGTTTTTT.

This clonotype was seen more than once but under ten times. V gene TRBV7-6 combines with J gene TRBJ1-5; 7 positions match TRBD1. Germline CDR1 and CDR2: SGHVS and FNYEAQ. V was pared by 5 bases and J by 7 bases, with 11 bases of the junction left unmatched. CDR3 length: 15 residues. This CDR3 reads CASSPDREWRQPQHF. The DNA of the CDR3 is TGTGCCAGCAGCCCCGACAGGGAATGGAGACAGCCCCAGCATTTT.

This clonotype was recorded at least ten times. This rearrangement joins TRBV28 to TRBJ2-3; 11 bases agree with TRBD1. Losses at the gene ends were 3 bases for V and 2 bases for J; bases not matched to a gene: 7. The CDR3 extends over 17 amino acids. Looked up from germline, CDR1 is MDHEN and CDR2 is SYDVKM. Here the CDR3 reads CASSFSGTGGNTDTQYF. CDR3 sequence (DNA): TGTGCCAGCAGTTTCTCCGGGACAGGGGGTAACACAGATACGCAGTATTTT.

This clonotype was counted ten times or more. The gene calls are TRBV12-3 or TRBV12-4 and TRBJ1-5, with a possible D match to TRBD1 (5 bases). V was clipped by 2 bases and J by 2 bases, with 10 bases between them. The CDR3 covers 15 residues. This CDR3 reads CASSLSTQGNQPQHF. The DNA for the CDR3 is TGTGCCAGCAGTTTAAGCACACAGGGCAATCAGCCCCAGCATTTT.

The chain has TRBV4-1 and TRBJ1-4; D ambiguous. CDR3 length: 15 residues. Trimming cost V 4 bases and J 0 bases, with 9 bases left between them. Germline CDR1 and CDR2: MGHRA and YSYEKL. CDR3 region: CASSPEVTTNEKLFF. CDR3 DNA sequence: TGCGCCAGCAGCCCAGAAGTCACAACTAATGAAAAACTGTTTTTT.